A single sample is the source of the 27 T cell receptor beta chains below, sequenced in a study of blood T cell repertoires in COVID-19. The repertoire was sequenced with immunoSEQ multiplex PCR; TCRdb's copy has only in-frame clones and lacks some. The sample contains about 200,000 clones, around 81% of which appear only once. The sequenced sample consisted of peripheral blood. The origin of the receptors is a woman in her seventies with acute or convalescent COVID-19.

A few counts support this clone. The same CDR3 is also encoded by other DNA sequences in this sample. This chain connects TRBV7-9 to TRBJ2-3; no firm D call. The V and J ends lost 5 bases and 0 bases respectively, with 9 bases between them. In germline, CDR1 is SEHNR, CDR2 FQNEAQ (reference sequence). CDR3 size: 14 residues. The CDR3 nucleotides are TGTGCCAGCAGCCCTAGTGCTAGCACAGATACGCAGTATTTT. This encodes CASSPSASTDTQYF.

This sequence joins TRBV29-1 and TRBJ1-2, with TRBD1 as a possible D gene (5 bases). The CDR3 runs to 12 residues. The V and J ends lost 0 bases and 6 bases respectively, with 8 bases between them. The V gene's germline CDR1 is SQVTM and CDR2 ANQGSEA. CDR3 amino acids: CSVEEVTDGYTF. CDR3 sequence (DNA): TGCAGCGTTGAAGAGGTGACAGATGGCTACACCTTC. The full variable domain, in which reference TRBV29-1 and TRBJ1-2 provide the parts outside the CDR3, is SAVISQKPSRDICQRGTSLTIQCQVDSQVTMMFWYRQQPGQSLTLIATANQGSEATYESGFVIDKFPISRPNLTFSTLTVSNMSPEDSSIYLCSVEEVTDGYTFGSGTRLTVV.

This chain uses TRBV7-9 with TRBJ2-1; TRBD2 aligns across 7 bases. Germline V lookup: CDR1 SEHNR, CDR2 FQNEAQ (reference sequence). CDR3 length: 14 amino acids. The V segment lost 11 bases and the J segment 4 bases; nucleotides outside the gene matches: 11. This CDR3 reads CASGAGDLYNEQFF. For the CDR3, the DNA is TGTGCCTCCGGGGCGGGAGATCTGTACAATGAGCAGTTCTTC.

The CDR3 coding sequence is TGTGCCAGCAGCCCCGTGGGGAGGGAGCAGTTCTTC. Translated, it gives CASSPVGREQFF. The rearrangement uses TRBV9 and TRBJ2-1, with D possibly TRBD2 on 6 matching bases. V lost 4 bases to trimming and J lost 10 bases, with 12 bases between them. The CDR3 runs 12 residues. Germline CDR1 SGDLS, CDR2 YYNGEE.

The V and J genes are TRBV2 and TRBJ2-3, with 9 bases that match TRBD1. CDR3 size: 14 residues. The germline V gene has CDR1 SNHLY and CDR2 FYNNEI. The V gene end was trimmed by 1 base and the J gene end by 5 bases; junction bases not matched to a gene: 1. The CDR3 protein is CASSEETGGDTQYF. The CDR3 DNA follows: TGTGCCAGCAGTGAAGAGACAGGGGGAGATACGCAGTATTTT. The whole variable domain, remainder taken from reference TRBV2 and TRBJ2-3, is EPEVTQTPSHQVTQMGQEVILRCVPISNHLYFYWYRQILGQKVEFLVSFYNNEISEKSEIFDDQFSVERPDGSNFTLKIRSTKLEDSAMYFCASSEETGGDTQYFGPGTRLTVL.

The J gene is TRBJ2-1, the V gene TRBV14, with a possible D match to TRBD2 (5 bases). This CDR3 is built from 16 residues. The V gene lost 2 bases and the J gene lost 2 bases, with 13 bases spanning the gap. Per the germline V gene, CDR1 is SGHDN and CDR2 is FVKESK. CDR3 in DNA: TGTGCCAGCAGCCAATTTAAAGGGAGCGCCTACAATGAGCAGTTCTTC. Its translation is CASSQFKGSAYNEQFF.

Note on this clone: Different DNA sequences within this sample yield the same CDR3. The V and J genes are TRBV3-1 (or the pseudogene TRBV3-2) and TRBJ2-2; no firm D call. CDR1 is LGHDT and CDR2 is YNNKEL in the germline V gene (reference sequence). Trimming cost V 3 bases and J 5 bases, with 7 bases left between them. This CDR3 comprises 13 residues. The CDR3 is CASSHSVTGELFF. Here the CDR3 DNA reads TGTGCCAGCAGCCATTCAGTTACCGGGGAGCTGTTTTTT.

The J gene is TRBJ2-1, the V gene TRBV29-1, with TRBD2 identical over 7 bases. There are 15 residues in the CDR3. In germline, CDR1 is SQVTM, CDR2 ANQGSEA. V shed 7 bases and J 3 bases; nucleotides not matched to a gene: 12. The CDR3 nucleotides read TGCAGCGCCTCCGAAGAAACGGGAGGCTACAATGAGCAGTTCTTC. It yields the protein CSASEETGGYNEQFF.

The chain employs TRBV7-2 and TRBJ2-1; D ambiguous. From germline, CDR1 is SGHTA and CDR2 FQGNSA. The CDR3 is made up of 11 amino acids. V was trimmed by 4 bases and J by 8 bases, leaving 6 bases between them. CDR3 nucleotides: TGTGCCAGCAGCTCAGAAGATGAGCAGTTCTTC. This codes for CASSSEDEQFF.

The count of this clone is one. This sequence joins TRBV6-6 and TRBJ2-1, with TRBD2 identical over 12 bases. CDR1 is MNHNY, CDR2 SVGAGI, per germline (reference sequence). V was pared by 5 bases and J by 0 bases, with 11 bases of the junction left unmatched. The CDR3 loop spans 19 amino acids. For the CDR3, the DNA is TGTGCCAGCAGTCATCATAGACTAGCGGGAGCTGTCTCCTACAATGAGCAGTTCTTC. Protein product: CASSHHRLAGAVSYNEQFF.

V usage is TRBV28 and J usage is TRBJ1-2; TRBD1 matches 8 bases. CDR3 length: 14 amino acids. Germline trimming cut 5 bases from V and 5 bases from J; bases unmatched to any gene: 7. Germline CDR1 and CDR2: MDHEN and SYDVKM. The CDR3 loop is CASSITTGDYGYTF. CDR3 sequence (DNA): TGTGCCAGCAGTATAACGACAGGGGATTATGGCTACACCTTC.

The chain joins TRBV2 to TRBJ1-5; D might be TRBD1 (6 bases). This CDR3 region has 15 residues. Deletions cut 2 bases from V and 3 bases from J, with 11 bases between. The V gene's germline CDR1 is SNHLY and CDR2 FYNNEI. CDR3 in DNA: TGTGCCAGCAGTGAACAGGGGTTCAACAATCAGCCCCAGCATTTT. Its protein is CASSEQGFNNQPQHF. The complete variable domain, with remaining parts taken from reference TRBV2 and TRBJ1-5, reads EPEVTQTPSHQVTQMGQEVILRCVPISNHLYFYWYRQILGQKVEFLVSFYNNEISEKSEIFDDQFSVERPDGSNFTLKIRSTKLEDSAMYFCASSEQGFNNQPQHFGDGTRLSIL.

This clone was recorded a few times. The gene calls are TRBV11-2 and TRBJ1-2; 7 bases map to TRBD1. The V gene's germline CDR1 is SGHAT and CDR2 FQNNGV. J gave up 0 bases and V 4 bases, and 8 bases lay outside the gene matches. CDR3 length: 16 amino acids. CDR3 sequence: CASSSPGQLSNYGYTF. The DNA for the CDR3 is TGTGCCAGCAGCTCTCCGGGACAGCTTTCTAACTATGGCTACACCTTC.

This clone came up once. CDR3 nucleotides: TGTGCCAGCTCACCGGGGGCTAGCGGTAGCACAGATACGCAGTATTTT. Translating it yields CASSPGASGSTDTQYF. This chain joins TRBV18 and TRBJ2-3; weak D call: TRBD2 (7 bases). Germline V gene sequence: CDR1 KGHSH, CDR2 LQKENI. The CDR3 contains 16 residues. Between the trimmed V and J ends, which lost 3 bases and 0 bases, there was a span of 13 bases. The full variable domain, in which reference TRBV18 and TRBJ2-3 provide the parts outside the CDR3, is NAGVMQNPRHLVRRRGQEARLRCSPMKGHSHVYWYRQLPEEGLKFMVYLQKENIIDESGMPKERFSAEFPKEGPSILRIQQVVRGDSAAYFCASSPGASGSTDTQYFGPGTRLTVL.

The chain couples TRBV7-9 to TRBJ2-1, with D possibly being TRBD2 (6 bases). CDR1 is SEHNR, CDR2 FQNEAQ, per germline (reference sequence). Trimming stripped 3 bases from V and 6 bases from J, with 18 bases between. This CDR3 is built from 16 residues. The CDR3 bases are TGTGCCAGCAGCTTGGGTCAGCGTGGGGGGAGCAATGAGCAGTTCTTC. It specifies CASSLGQRGGSNEQFF.

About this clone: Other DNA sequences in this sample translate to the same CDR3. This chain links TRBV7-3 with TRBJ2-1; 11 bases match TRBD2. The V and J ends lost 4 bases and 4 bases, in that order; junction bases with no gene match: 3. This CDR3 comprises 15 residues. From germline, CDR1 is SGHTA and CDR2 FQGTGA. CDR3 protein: CASSSTSGAYNEQFF. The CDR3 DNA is TGTGCCAGCAGCTCGACTAGCGGGGCTTACAATGAGCAGTTCTTC.

The DNA for the CDR3 is TGTGCCATCAGTACCGGACTAGTCTCCTACGAGCAGTACTTC. This gives the protein CAISTGLVSYEQYF. The chain joins TRBV10-3 to TRBJ2-7; 7 positions agree with TRBD2. CDR1 and CDR2 (germline): ENHRY, SYGVKD. This CDR3 is built from 14 residues. The ends lost 5 bases at V and 0 bases at J; junction bases unmatched: 4.

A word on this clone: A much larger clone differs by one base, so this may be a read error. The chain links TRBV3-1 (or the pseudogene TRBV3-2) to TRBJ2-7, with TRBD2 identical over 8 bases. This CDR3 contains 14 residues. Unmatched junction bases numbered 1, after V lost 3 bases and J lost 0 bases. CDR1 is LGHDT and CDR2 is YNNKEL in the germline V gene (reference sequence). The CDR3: CASSHSGSSYEQYF. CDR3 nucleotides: TGTGCCAGCAGCCACAGCGGGAGCTCCTACGAGCAGTACTTC.

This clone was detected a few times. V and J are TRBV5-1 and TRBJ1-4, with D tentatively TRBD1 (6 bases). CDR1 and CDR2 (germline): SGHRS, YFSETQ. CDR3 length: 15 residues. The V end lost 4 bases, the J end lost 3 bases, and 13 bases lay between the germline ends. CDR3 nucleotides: TGCGCCAGCAGCCCCGGGGGGGCGGCTAATGAAAAACTGTTTTTT. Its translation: CASSPGGAANEKLFF.

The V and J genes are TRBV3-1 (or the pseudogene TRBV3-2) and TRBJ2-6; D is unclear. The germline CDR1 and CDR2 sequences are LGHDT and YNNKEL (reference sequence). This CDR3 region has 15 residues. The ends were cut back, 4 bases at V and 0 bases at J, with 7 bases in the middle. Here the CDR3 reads CASSPYFSGANVLTF. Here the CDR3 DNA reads TGTGCCAGCAGCCCTTACTTCTCTGGGGCCAACGTCCTGACTTTC.

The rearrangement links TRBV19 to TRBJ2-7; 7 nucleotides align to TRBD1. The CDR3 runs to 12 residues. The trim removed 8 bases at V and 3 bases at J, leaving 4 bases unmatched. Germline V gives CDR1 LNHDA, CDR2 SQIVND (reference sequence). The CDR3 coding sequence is TGTGCCAGTGGGGACAGCAACTACGAGCAGTACTTC. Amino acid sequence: CASGDSNYEQYF.

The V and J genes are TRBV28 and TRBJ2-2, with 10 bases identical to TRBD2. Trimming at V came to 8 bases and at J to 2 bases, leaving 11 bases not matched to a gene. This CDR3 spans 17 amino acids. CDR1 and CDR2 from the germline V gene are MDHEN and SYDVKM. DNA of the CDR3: TGTGCCAGCGGATTCCGAGGACTAGCGGCAAACACCGGGGAGCTGTTTTTT. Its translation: CASGFRGLAANTGELFF. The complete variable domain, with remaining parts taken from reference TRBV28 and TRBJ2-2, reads DVKVTQSSRYLVKRTGEKVFLECVQDMDHENMFWYRQDPGLGLRLIYFSYDVKMKEKGDIPEGYSVSREKKERFSLILESASTNQTSMYLCASGFRGLAANTGELFFGEGSRLTVL.

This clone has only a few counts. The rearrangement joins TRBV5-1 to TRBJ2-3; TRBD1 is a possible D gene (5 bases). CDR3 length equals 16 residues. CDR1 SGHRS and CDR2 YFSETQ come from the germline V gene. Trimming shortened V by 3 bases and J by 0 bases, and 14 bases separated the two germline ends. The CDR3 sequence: CASSSATGLSTDTQYF. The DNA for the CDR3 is TGCGCCAGCAGCTCAGCCACAGGCCTTAGCACAGATACGCAGTATTTT.

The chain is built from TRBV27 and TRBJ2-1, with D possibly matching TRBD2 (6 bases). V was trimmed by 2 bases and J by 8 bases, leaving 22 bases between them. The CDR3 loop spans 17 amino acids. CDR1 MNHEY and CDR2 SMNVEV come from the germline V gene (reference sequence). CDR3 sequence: CASSLTMAGTLLDEQFF. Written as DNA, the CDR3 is TGTGCCAGCAGTTTAACGATGGCCGGGACTCTCCTCGATGAGCAGTTCTTC.

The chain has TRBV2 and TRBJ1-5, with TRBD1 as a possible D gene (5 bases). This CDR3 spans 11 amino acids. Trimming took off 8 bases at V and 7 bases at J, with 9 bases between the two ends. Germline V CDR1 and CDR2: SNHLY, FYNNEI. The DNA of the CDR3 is TGTGCCAGCGGACAAGGCCAGCCCCAGCATTTT. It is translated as CASGQGQPQHF.

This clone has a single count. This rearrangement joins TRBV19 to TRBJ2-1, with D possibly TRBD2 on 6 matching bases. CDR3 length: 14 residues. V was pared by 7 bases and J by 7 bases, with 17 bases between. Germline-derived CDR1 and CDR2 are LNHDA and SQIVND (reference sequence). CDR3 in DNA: TGTGCCAGTACCAACATCGGCGGGAAAAATGAGCAGTTCTTC. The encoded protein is CASTNIGGKNEQFF.

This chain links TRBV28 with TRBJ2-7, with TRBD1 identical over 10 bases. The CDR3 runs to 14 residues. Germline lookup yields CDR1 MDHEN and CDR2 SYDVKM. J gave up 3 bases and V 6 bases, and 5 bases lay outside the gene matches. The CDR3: CASSSGTGDYEQYF. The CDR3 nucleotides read TGTGCCAGCAGCTCAGGGACAGGGGACTACGAGCAGTACTTC.